This is a list of T cell receptor beta chains from one sample in a study of T cells of healthy individuals. TCRdb redid the calling of the 5' RACE reads with MiXCR, one entry per CDR3 protein. The sample records tens of thousands of distinct CDR3 sequences, approximately 15% being singletons. The receptors stem from a human donor in good health. Each CDR3 is given without its conserved first and last residue.

>TRBV20-1|11|TRBJ2-7
SARQQGGYEQY
>TRBV6-2/TRBV6-3|16|TRBJ1-1
ASSPSSQGTTLITEAF
>TRBV7-2|9|TRBJ1-2
ASSFSAVNT
>TRBV7-9|14|TRBJ2-1
ASPGPDASSYNEQF
>TRBV6-1|12|TRBJ2-1
ASRLAGGYNEQF
>TRBV5-1|15|TRBJ2-6
ASSKDDRGPGANVLT
>TRBV7-2|12|TRBJ2-3
ASSPRLAPDTQY
>TRBV6-6|10|TRBJ2-3
ASAVGADTQY
>TRBV12-5|14|TRBJ2-3
ASGPRAGPYTDTQY
>TRBV6-2/TRBV6-3|12|TRBJ2-1
ASSHGLRENEQF
>TRBV5-1|11|TRBJ1-1
ASSPAGNTEAF
>TRBV24-1|12|TRBJ2-1
ATSDRTGYNEQF
>TRBV6-2/TRBV6-3|13|TRBJ2-1
ASSYRRDRGYEQF
>TRBV20-1|14|TRBJ2-5
SARDQLVSGQETQY
>TRBV11-2|16|TRBJ2-1
ASSGRPTAGGVGNEQF
>TRBV20-1|13|TRBJ2-3
SAELAGGATDTQY
>TRBV4-3|13|TRBJ1-5
ASSQEGVANQPQH
>TRBV9|11|TRBJ2-7
ASSESHRGEQY
>TRBV6-2/TRBV6-3|14|TRBJ1-1
ASRVSGPTMNTEAF
>TRBV7-9|13|TRBJ2-1
ASSSTSGRNNEQF
>TRBV12-3/TRBV12-4|13|TRBJ2-1
ASTKGVAAYNEQF
>TRBV10-3|9|TRBJ2-2
AISAGRELF
>TRBV24-1|11|TRBJ2-3
ATGQPSTDTQY
>TRBV28|14|TRBJ1-2
ASSLTAGGATGGYT
>TRBV4-3|12|TRBJ2-1
ASSRLGTSGEQF
>TRBV9|11|TRBJ1-2
ASSGGMDYGYT
>TRBV6-6|11|TRBJ1-2
ASSREKGYGYT
>TRBV6-5|13|TRBJ2-2
ASSYTMWGGPELF
>TRBV4-3|13|TRBJ2-3
ASSHLLASTDTQY
>TRBV4-3|14|TRBJ1-1
ASSQDPGVVNTEAF
>TRBV18|14|TRBJ2-7
ASSDGHISAGYGQY
>TRBV11-2|12|TRBJ2-5
ASTGLADQETQY
>TRBV28|13|TRBJ2-7
ASSLLASGSYEQY
>TRBV4-3|13|TRBJ2-1
ASSQDSFSYNEQF
>TRBV4-3|13|TRBJ2-7
ASSPLSTSGYEQY